The rows below give T cell receptor beta chains drawn from one sample of a study of blood T cell repertoires in COVID-19. Sequencing was performed with immunoSEQ multiplex PCR; in TCRdb, only in-frame clones are kept and a portion is missing. Here the sample spans about 200,000 clones, almost 85% being singletons. The sequenced material came from peripheral blood. These receptors all come from a woman aged 40 to 50 with acute or convalescent COVID-19. The CDR3 runs from the conserved cysteine through the conserved F or W. The order of the fields is V gene, J gene, clone size, D gene, CDR3 protein, CDR3 DNA. The D gene is left open where the match is weak. The listing skips clone size in some rows; elsewhere it reads once, few, many or a size class.

TRBV15	TRBJ2-2	NA	NA	CATSPLGSWELFF	TGTGCCACCAGCCCTCTGGGCTCCTGGGAGCTGTTTTTT
TRBV6-2/TRBV6-3	TRBJ1-1	NA	NA	CASSSSTDRLKAFF	NA
TRBV9	TRBJ2-2	NA	TRBD2	CASSPDGRAIGELFF	TGTGCCAGCAGCCCCGACGGGAGGGCCATCGGGGAGCTGTTTTTT
TRBV29-1	TRBJ1-2	NA	NA	CSVRIGSGFGYTF	TGCAGCGTCCGAATCGGGTCGGGGTTCGGCTACACCTTC
TRBV10-2	TRBJ2-7	NA	TRBD2	CASRGLAGGPTYEQYF	TGCGCCAGCAGGGGGCTAGCGGGAGGGCCGACCTACGAGCAGTACTTC
TRBV3-1/TRBV3-2	TRBJ1-1	NA	NA	CASRRGGGPEAFF	TGTGCCAGCCGTCGAGGGGGGGGCCCTGAAGCTTTCTTT
TRBV3-1/TRBV3-2	TRBJ2-4	NA	TRBD1	CASSQSPGQDQYF	TGTGCCAGCAGCCAATCCCCGGGACAGGACCAGTACTTC
TRBV19	TRBJ2-1	NA	TRBD2	CASSPLRGGRAEQFF	TGTGCCAGTAGTCCGCTAAGGGGCGGGAGAGCTGAGCAGTTCTTC
TRBV19	TRBJ1-2	NA	TRBD1	CASTIWTGRDYGYTF	TGTGCCAGTACCATATGGACAGGGAGGGACTATGGCTACACCTTC
TRBV21-1	TRBJ2-3	NA	NA	CASSISGGDRNTQYF	TGTGCCAGCAGCATTTCAGGCGGGGATCGAAATACGCAGTATTTT
TRBV7-6	TRBJ1-2	NA	TRBD1	CASSLRTGGGGYTF	TGTGCCAGCAGCTTAAGAACAGGGGGCGGTGGCTACACCTTC
TRBV30	TRBJ1-1	NA	TRBD1	CAWDEGAQGNTEAFF	TGTGCCTGGGACGAGGGGGCACAGGGGAACACTGAAGCTTTCTTT
TRBV3-1/TRBV3-2	TRBJ2-2	NA	TRBD2	CASSPSGLAGNTGELFF	TGTGCCAGCAGCCCATCGGGACTAGCGGGGAACACCGGGGAGCTGTTTTTT
TRBV29-1	TRBJ2-4	NA	NA	CSVETWGDIQYF	TGCAGCGTTGAAACGTGGGGGGACATTCAGTACTTC
TRBV10-3	TRBJ1-1	NA	TRBD1	CAISESTPGGNTEAFF	TGTGCCATCAGTGAGTCGACGCCAGGGGGGAACACTGAAGCTTTCTTT
TRBV6-6	TRBJ1-4	NA	TRBD1	CASSLGTGRPNEKLFF	TGTGCCAGCAGCCTCGGGACAGGCCGACCTAATGAAAAACTGTTTTTT
TRBV3-1/TRBV3-2	TRBJ2-5	NA	NA	CASSQRTVDQETQYF	TGTGCCAGCAGCCAACGGACAGTGGATCAAGAGACCCAGTACTTC
TRBV6-5	TRBJ2-1	NA	TRBD1	CASSRGQAYNEQFF	TGTGCCAGCAGTCGAGGACAGGCCTACAATGAGCAGTTCTTC
TRBV18	TRBJ1-1	NA	NA	CASSPDMMGGNTEAFF	TGTGCCAGCTCACCCGATATGATGGGAGGGAACACTGAAGCTTTCTTT
TRBV4-1	TRBJ2-3	NA	NA	CASSQELGPQDTQYF	TGCGCCAGCAGCCAAGAACTAGGACCCCAAGATACGCAGTATTTT
TRBV19	TRBJ2-1	NA	TRBD2	CASSSGTSAYNEQFF	TGTGCCAGTAGTAGCGGGACTAGCGCGTACAATGAGCAGTTCTTC
TRBV27	TRBJ1-6	few	TRBD1	CASSDGDRGLSPLHF	TGTGCCAGCTCTGATGGCGACAGGGGATTGTCACCCCTCCACTTT
TRBV24-1	TRBJ2-1	NA	NA	CATSDFAGWQFF	TGTGCCACCAGTGATTTTGCGGGATGGCAGTTCTTC
TRBV29-1	TRBJ1-2	NA	TRBD1	CSVSAGQGLGYTF	TGCAGCGTTAGCGCGGGACAGGGGCTTGGCTACACCTTC
TRBV5-1	TRBJ2-3	NA	TRBD1	CASSSTGPTSTDTQYF	TGCGCCAGCAGCTCGACAGGGCCCACTAGCACAGATACGCAGTATTTT
TRBV25-1	TRBJ1-4	few	NA	CASSSWTENEKLFF	TGTGCCAGCAGTTCATGGACAGAGAATGAAAAACTGTTTTTT
TRBV12-3/TRBV12-4	TRBJ2-7	NA	NA	CASTPNPLGEQYF	TGTGCCAGCACGCCCAATCCCCTCGGCGAGCAGTACTTC
TRBV2	TRBJ1-2	NA	NA	CASNLLAGYTF	TGTGCCAGCAACCTCCTGGCTGGCTACACCTTC
TRBV18	TRBJ2-1	once	TRBD1	CASSPLDRGGQFF	TGTGCCAGCTCACCCCTGGACAGGGGAGGGCAGTTCTTC
TRBV2	TRBJ1-6	NA	TRBD1	CASGVGTGYNSPLHF	TGTGCCAGCGGAGTGGGGACAGGTTATAATTCACCCCTCCACTTT
TRBV9	TRBJ1-6	NA	TRBD1	CASSVASGTGGYNSPLHF	TGTGCCAGCAGCGTAGCCTCCGGGACAGGGGGCTATAATTCACCCCTCCACTTT
TRBV19	TRBJ1-5	NA	NA	CASSPGLGVNSNQPQHF	TGTGCCAGTAGTCCAGGGTTAGGGGTTAATAGCAATCAGCCCCAGCATTTT
TRBV5-5	TRBJ1-5	NA	TRBD1	CASSLALATAQGGPQHF	TGTGCCAGCAGCTTGGCCCTAGCTACAGCCCAGGGGGGCCCCCAGCATTTT
TRBV5-4	TRBJ2-5	NA	NA	CASSLSGVRGTQYF	TGTGCCAGCAGCTTGTCCGGGGTACGGGGGACCCAGTACTTC
TRBV18	TRBJ1-5	NA	NA	CASSPSGRVRGQPQHF	TGTGCCAGCTCACCTAGCGGCAGGGTGAGGGGTCAGCCCCAGCATTTT
TRBV13	TRBJ2-5	NA	NA	CASSLEQATQETQYF	TGTGCCAGCAGCTTAGAACAGGCTACTCAAGAGACCCAGTACTTC
TRBV29-1	TRBJ2-7	NA	TRBD1	CSVAQGVDYEQYF	TGCAGCGTTGCTCAGGGGGTGGACTACGAGCAGTACTTC
TRBV27	TRBJ1-4	NA	TRBD1	CASSPGQGKEKLFF	TGTGCCAGCAGTCCCGGACAGGGGAAGGAAAAACTGTTTTTT
TRBV11-2	TRBJ2-7	NA	TRBD1	CASSLDLTGLYEQYF	TGTGCCAGCAGCTTAGACCTGACAGGGCTATACGAGCAGTACTTC
TRBV6-2/TRBV6-3	TRBJ2-1	NA	NA	CASSYPSTGTGPWGEQFF	TGTGCCAGCAGTTATCCTTCAACCGGGACTGGTCCTTGGGGTGAGCAGTTCTTC
TRBV6-4	TRBJ2-2	NA	NA	CASSTDYNTGELFF	TGTGCCAGCAGTACCGACTACAACACCGGGGAGCTGTTTTTT
TRBV11-2	TRBJ2-1	NA	TRBD2	CASSLDRRERGGFYNEQFF	TGTGCCAGCAGCTTAGATCGGAGAGAGCGGGGGGGCTTCTACAATGAGCAGTTCTTC
TRBV4-3	TRBJ2-7	NA	TRBD2	CASSQGSGTSAHYEQYF	TGCGCCAGCAGCCAAGGGAGTGGGACTAGCGCCCACTACGAGCAGTACTTC
TRBV6-5	TRBJ2-2	NA	TRBD1	CASKRDRDTGELFF	TGTGCCAGCAAACGGGACAGGGACACCGGGGAGCTGTTTTTT
TRBV19	TRBJ2-5	once	NA	CASSIDGRVRKTQYF	TGTGCCAGTAGTATAGACGGCAGGGTTCGAAAGACCCAGTACTTC
TRBV7-8	TRBJ1-1	NA	NA	CASSLGGPGGGTEAFF	TGTGCCAGCAGCTTAGGAGGGCCGGGGGGCGGCACTGAAGCTTTCTTT